Sequencing of this T cell receptor (beta chain) was carried out in a study of blood T cell repertoires in COVID-19. On the study more broadly: Acute and convalescent COVID-19 specimens originated in the United States, Italy and Spain. Sample material is recorded as cDNA or gDNA derived from T cells, B-cell-depleted T cells, or PBMCs.

The CDR3 runs 15 residues. The germline V gene encodes CDR1 ENHRY and CDR2 SYGVKD. With 2 bases clipped from V and 5 bases from J, the junction kept 1 base outside the gene matches. The method was immunoSEQ multiplex PCR; TCRdb's version includes in-frame clones alone and lacks a portion of them. The sample shows over 120,000 clones, roughly 83% of them seen only once. The TCR sequence derives from an elderly woman with acute or convalescent COVID-19. The gene calls are TRBV10-3 and TRBJ1-4; 11 bases fit TRBD1. Sequencing input: peripheral blood. Here the CDR3 reads CAISEGDRGNEKLFF. CDR3 bases: TGTGCCATCAGTGAGGGGGACAGGGGGAATGAAAAACTGTTTTTT.